These T cell receptor beta chains were read from a single sample in a study of T-cell reconstitution after alpha-beta-depleted transplantation in children. MiXCR, run by TCRdb on the PCR reads, gives a single entry per CDR3 protein. In the table there are hundreds of thousands of distinct CDR3 sequences, 15% to 20% of which are singletons. Sequenced material: PBMCs, mostly from graft donor cells, taken 360 days after TCRalphabeta/CD19-depleted stem cell transplant. The receptors derive from a male patient between 2 and 10 years old who had a stem cell transplant for acute lymphoblastic leukemia, so the T cells may come from the graft donor. The CDR3 runs from the conserved cysteine through the conserved F or W.

TRBJ2-7,16,TRBV5-1,CASSLGGGSGRDEQYF
TRBJ2-3,16,TRBV5-6,CASSHRRGQGRDTQYF
TRBJ2-7,14,TRBV2,CASSESRMAYEQYF
TRBJ2-7,11,TRBV3-1,CASSHRGEQYF
TRBJ1-2,13,TRBV6-1,CASRTSSNYGYTF
TRBJ2-1,15,TRBV28,CASGSGTSSYNEQFF
TRBJ1-5,15,TRBV12-3/TRBV12-4,CASRTRGGGNQPQHF
TRBJ2-5,15,TRBV4-1,CASSQAGHVSETQYF
TRBJ1-5,13,TRBV30,CAWRQGARQPQHF
TRBJ2-5,15,TRBV30,CAWSVSFSGRETQYF
TRBJ1-1,16,TRBV5-1,CASSGVTGPGVTAAFF
TRBJ2-1,13,TRBV27,CASSLSGLAGQFF
TRBJ2-7,13,TRBV29-1,CSVARDSATEQYF
TRBJ2-3,16,TRBV4-3,CASSQEWRGSTDTQYF
TRBJ2-3,17,TRBV20-1,CSAREPRKTLVIDTQYF
TRBJ2-3,16,TRBV28,CASSPWDRGETDTQYF
TRBJ2-1,12,TRBV27,CASSPLMGEQFF
TRBJ2-1,14,TRBV13,CASSLARIHNEQFF
TRBJ2-7,15,TRBV20-1,CSARDRNRGSYEQYF
TRBJ2-7,16,TRBV7-2,CASSLGGIASSYEQYF
TRBJ2-7,13,TRBV6-1,CASRVQGAHEQYF
TRBJ2-1,17,TRBV3-1,CASSQDLGAITYNEQFF
TRBJ2-3,15,TRBV2,CASSAGTLLTDTQYF
TRBJ2-5,19,TRBV29-1,CSVLGDRLSNDLDQETQYF